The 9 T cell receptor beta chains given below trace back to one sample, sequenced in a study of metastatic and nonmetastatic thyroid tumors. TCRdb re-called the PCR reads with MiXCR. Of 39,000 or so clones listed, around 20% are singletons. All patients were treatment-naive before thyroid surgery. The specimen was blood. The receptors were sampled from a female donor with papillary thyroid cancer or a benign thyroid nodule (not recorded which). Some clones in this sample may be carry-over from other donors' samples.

The CDR3 reads CASIWAYNEQFF. Written as DNA, the CDR3 is TGTGCCAGCATATGGGCGTACAATGAGCAGTTCTTC. This chain joins TRBV5-4 and TRBJ2-1, with D unclear. The CDR3 extends over 12 amino acids. Trimming pared 6 bases from V and 4 bases from J, leaving 8 bases between. The germline V gene encodes CDR1 SGHNT and CDR2 YYREEE (reference sequence).

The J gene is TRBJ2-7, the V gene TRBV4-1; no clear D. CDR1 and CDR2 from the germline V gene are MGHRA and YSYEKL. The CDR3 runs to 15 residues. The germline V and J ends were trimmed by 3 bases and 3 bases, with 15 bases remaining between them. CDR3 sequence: CASSQEAGVYYEQYF. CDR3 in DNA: TGCGCCAGCAGCCAGGAAGCCGGAGTATACTACGAGCAGTACTTC.

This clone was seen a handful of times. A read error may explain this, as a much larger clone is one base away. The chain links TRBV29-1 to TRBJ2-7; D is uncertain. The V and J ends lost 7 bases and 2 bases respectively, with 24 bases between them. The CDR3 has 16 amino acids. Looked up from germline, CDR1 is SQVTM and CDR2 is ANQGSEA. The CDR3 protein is CSANPFREREAYEQYF. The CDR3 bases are TGCAGCGCCAATCCCTTCCGTGAGAGAGAGGCCTACGAGCAGTACTTC.

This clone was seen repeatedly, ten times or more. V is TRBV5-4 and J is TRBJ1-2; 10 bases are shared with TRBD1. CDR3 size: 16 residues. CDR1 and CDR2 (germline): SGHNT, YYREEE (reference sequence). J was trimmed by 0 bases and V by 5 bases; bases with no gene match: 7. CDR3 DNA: TGTGCCAGCAGTCCGGACAGGGGGAAAGCTAACTATGGCTACACCTTC. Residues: CASSPDRGKANYGYTF. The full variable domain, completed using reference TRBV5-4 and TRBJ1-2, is ETGVTQSPTHLIKTRGQQVTLRCSSQSGHNTVSWYQQALGQGPQFIFQYYREEENGRGNFPPRFSGLQFPNYSSELNVNALELDDSALYLCASSPDRGKANYGYTFGSGTRLTVV.

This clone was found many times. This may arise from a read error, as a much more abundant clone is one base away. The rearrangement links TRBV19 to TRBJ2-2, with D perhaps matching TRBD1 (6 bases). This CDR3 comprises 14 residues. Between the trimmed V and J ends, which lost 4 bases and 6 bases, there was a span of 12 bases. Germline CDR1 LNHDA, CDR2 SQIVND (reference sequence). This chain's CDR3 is CASSTFRGPGELFF. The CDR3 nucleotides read TGTGCCAGTAGTACCTTCAGGGGACCCGGGGAGCTGTTTTTT.

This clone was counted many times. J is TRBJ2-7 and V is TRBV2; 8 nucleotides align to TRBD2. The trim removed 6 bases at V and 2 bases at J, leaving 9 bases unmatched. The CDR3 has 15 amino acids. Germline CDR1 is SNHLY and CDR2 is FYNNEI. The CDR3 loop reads CASRPSGHKTYEQYF. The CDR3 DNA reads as TGTGCCAGCAGGCCTAGCGGGCACAAAACCTACGAGCAGTACTTC. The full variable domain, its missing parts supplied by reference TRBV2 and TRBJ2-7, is EPEVTQTPSHQVTQMGQEVILRCVPISNHLYFYWYRQILGQKVEFLVSFYNNEISEKSEIFDDQFSVERPDGSNFTLKIRSTKLEDSAMYFCASRPSGHKTYEQYFGPGTRLTVT.

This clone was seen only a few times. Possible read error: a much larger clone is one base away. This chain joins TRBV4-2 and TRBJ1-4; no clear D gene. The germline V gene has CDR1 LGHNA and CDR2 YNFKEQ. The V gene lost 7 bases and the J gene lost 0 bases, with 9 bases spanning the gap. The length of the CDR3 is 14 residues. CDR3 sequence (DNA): TGTGCCAGCAACCCATTAGCAACTAATGAAAAACTGTTTTTT. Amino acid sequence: CASNPLATNEKLFF.

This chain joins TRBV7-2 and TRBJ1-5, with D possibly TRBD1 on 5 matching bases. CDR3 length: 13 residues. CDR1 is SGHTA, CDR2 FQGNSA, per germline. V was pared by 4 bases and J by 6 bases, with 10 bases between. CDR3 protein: CASSSGPSQPQHF. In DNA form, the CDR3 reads TGTGCCAGCAGCTCGGGACCCAGTCAGCCCCAGCATTTT.

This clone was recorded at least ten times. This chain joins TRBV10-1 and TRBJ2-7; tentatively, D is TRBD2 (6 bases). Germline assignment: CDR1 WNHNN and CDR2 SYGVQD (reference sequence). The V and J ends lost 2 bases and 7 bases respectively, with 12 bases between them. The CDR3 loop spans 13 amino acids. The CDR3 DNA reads TGCGCCAGCAGTGAGGCCGGGACTGGGGAGCAGTACTTC. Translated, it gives CASSEAGTGEQYF.